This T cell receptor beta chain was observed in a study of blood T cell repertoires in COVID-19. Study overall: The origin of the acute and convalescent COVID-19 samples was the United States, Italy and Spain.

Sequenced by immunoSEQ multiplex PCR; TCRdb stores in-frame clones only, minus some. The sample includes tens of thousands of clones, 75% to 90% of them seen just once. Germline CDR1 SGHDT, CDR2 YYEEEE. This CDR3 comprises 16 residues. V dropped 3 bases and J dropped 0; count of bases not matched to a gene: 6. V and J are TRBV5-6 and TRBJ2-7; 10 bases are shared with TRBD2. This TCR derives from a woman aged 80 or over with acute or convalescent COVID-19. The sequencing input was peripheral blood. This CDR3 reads CASSSLAGVLSYEQYF. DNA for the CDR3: TGTGCCAGCAGCTCCCTAGCGGGGGTTCTCTCCTACGAGCAGTACTTC.